The 27 T cell receptor beta chains reported below all come from one sample, sequenced in a study of T cell responses to AZD1222 COVID-19 vaccine. The data were produced by immunoSEQ multiplex PCR, yet TCRdb's version contains in-frame clones alone and is incomplete. The table shows about 160,000 clones, with around 87% occurring only once. This material consisted of peripheral blood, taken 28 days after the second AZD1222 dose. Receptors were obtained from an adult who received the AZD1222 COVID-19 vaccine.

As regards this clone: At the DNA level, this CDR3 is encoded by other sequences in the same sample as well. CDR3 sequence reads: CASSPRTSGNTIYF. CDR3 DNA: TGTGCCAGCAGCCCCCGGACCTCTGGAAACACCATATATTTT. The V and J genes are TRBV3-1 (or the pseudogene TRBV3-2) and TRBJ1-3; D gene unclear. V lost 4 bases to trimming and J lost 0 bases, with 7 bases between them. CDR1 and CDR2 from the germline V gene are LGHDT and YNNKEL (reference sequence). This CDR3 spans 14 amino acids.

The V and J genes are TRBV7-9 and TRBJ1-1, with D unclear. The V gene's germline CDR1 is SEHNR and CDR2 FQNEAQ (reference sequence). The CDR3 runs to 12 residues. Trimming shortened V by 1 base and J by 10 bases, and 10 bases separated the two germline ends. The CDR3 loop reads CASSLESGGAFF. DNA for the CDR3: TGTGCCAGCAGCTTAGAGTCGGGTGGAGCTTTCTTT.

The CDR3 coding sequence is TGTGCCAGTAGTTTTCAGCGGGACAGTCTCCAGCCCCAGCATTTT. Translation gives CASSFQRDSLQPQHF. The chain combines TRBV19 with TRBJ1-5, with TRBD1 matching 7 bases. V gave up 5 bases and J gave up 7 bases; unmatched junction bases: 11. Germline CDR1 reads LNHDA; CDR2 reads SQIVND (reference sequence). This CDR3 has 15 amino acids.

The V gene is TRBV12-3 or TRBV12-4, the J gene TRBJ2-1; D not certain. This CDR3 comprises 11 residues. The V gene lost 3 bases and the J gene lost 9 bases, with 6 bases spanning the gap. In DNA, the CDR3 is TGTGCCAGCAGTTTGGGGTCTGAGCAGTTCTTC. Translating it yields CASSLGSEQFF.

This clone has just one count. The V and J genes are TRBV3-1 (or the pseudogene TRBV3-2) and TRBJ2-2, with D unclear. Germline V gene data show CDR1 as LGHDT and CDR2 as YNNKEL (reference sequence). The CDR3 is 17 amino acids. The V gene lost 0 bases and the J gene lost 1 base, with 12 bases spanning the gap. The CDR3 loop is CASSQDSGRRNTGELFF. In DNA, the CDR3 is TGTGCCAGCAGCCAAGACTCCGGCAGGAGGAACACCGGGGAGCTGTTTTTT.

This chain links TRBV7-2 with TRBJ1-5; D remains ambiguous. This CDR3 spans 13 amino acids. Trimming took 3 bases from V and 5 from J, leaving 8 bases between them. CDR1 SGHTA and CDR2 FQGNSA come from the germline V gene. CDR3 in DNA: TGTGCCAGCAGCTTCAAAAAGGATCAGCCCCAGCATTTT. It encodes CASSFKKDQPQHF.

V gene TRBV2 combines with J gene TRBJ1-6; D is ambiguous. CDR1 SNHLY and CDR2 FYNNEI come from the germline V gene. The CDR3 is 16 amino acids. V dropped 0 bases and J dropped 9 bases, with 15 bases sitting between them. CDR3 loop: CASSEALTGRGSPLHF. The CDR3 coding sequence is TGTGCCAGCAGTGAAGCGCTGACCGGGCGGGGTTCACCCCTCCACTTT.

The rearrangement links TRBV9 to TRBJ2-5, with 11 positions matching TRBD1. This CDR3 has 14 amino acids. Looked up from germline, CDR1 is SGDLS and CDR2 is YYNGEE. V shed 5 bases and J 4 bases; nucleotides not matched to a gene: 4. Written as DNA, the CDR3 is TGTGCCAGCAGTCGGACAGGGGGCTTAGAGACCCAGTACTTC. Its protein product is CASSRTGGLETQYF.

This sequence joins TRBV5-1 and TRBJ2-3; a weak D match, TRBD2 (6 bases). The CDR3 sequence is 13 residues long. Germline CDR1 reads SGHRS; CDR2 reads YFSETQ. Trimming cost V 4 bases and J 6 bases, with 12 bases left between them. CDR3: CASSTVGGDTQYF. Written as DNA, the CDR3 is TGCGCCAGCAGCACCGTCGGGGGTGATACGCAGTATTTT.

CDR3 DNA sequence: TGTGCCAGCAGCCTTGGTATCCAAGGGGGGTTCGCCTACGAGCAGTACTTC. This codes for CASSLGIQGGFAYEQYF. J is TRBJ2-7 and V is TRBV28; D possibly uses TRBD1 or TRBD2 (6 bases each). This CDR3 has 17 residues. CDR1 MDHEN and CDR2 SYDVKM come from the germline V gene. V lost 6 bases to trimming and J lost 2 bases, with 23 bases between them.

The rearrangement joins TRBV6-2 or TRBV6-3 to TRBJ1-5; unclear D gene. The CDR3 covers 12 residues. Per the germline V gene, CDR1 is MNHEY and CDR2 is SVGEGT. Deletions cut 6 bases from V and 11 bases from J, with 14 bases between. The CDR3 reads CASSPWHRAQHF. CDR3 coding DNA: TGTGCCAGCAGCCCCTGGCACCGGGCCCAGCATTTT.

CDR3 DNA: TGCGCCAGCAGCTTGGCCCTACGAGGTTCCACAGATACGCAGTATTTT. The encoded protein is CASSLALRGSTDTQYF. The genes are TRBV5-1 and TRBJ2-3; the D is unclear. The V gene lost 0 bases and the J gene lost 2 bases, with 13 bases spanning the gap. The germline gives CDR1 SGHRS, CDR2 YFSETQ. This CDR3 is 16 amino acids long.

The chain employs TRBV12-3 or TRBV12-4 and TRBJ1-5; D is undetermined. With 6 bases removed from V and 3 bases from J, the gap between germline ends came to 6 bases. The CDR3 length is 12 residues. The CDR3 DNA reads TGTGCCAGCAGCCTTCTCAATCAGCCCCAGCATTTT. It codes for CASSLLNQPQHF.

The chain joins TRBV5-1 to TRBJ2-3; no definite D call. V lost 4 bases, J lost 0 bases, and 12 bases lay in between. The CDR3 spans 15 residues. The germline V gene has CDR1 SGHRS and CDR2 YFSETQ. The CDR3 is CASSPLGSSTDTQYF. CDR3 coding DNA: TGCGCCAGCAGCCCCCTTGGCTCCAGCACAGATACGCAGTATTTT. The full variable domain, in which reference TRBV5-1 and TRBJ2-3 provide the parts outside the CDR3, is KAGVTQTPRYLIKTRGQQVTLSCSPISGHRSVSWYQQTPGQGLQFLFEYFSETQRNKGNFPGRFSGRQFSNSRSEMNVSTLELGDSALYLCASSPLGSSTDTQYFGPGTRLTVL.

The genes are TRBV9 and TRBJ1-2; D call uncertain. This CDR3 spans 14 amino acids. V dropped 3 bases and J dropped 2 bases, with 11 bases sitting between them. From germline, CDR1 is SGDLS and CDR2 YYNGEE. The CDR3 sequence is CASSESRQNYGYTF. In nucleotides, the CDR3 is TGTGCCAGCAGCGAGTCCAGACAAAACTATGGCTACACCTTC.

Remarks on this clone: The junction departs from the called germline gene at one end, perhaps through a read error. The chain uses TRBV30 and TRBJ1-3, with 8 bases fitting TRBD1. CDR3 size: 12 residues. The germline gives CDR1 GTSNPN, CDR2 SVGIG (reference sequence). This chain's CDR3 is CAWSADRDPGNF. The CDR3 DNA reads as TGTGCCTGGAGTGCGGACAGGGACCCTGGGAATTTT.

This chain connects TRBV6-5 to TRBJ1-2, with D possibly matching TRBD1 (6 bases). Germline lookup yields CDR1 MNHEY and CDR2 SVGAGI. The CDR3 is 14 residues long. The V end was cut by 10 bases, the J end by 2 bases, with 17 bases between. As DNA, the CDR3 is TGTGCCATCCTAGGAGGGGGGCGAAACTATGGCTACACCTTC. Translation gives CAILGGGRNYGYTF.

Of note for this clone: Within the sample, other DNA sequences also encode this same CDR3. This sequence joins TRBV30 and TRBJ2-7; D not resolved. This CDR3 comprises 12 residues. Trimming removed 0 bases from V and 3 bases from J, with 6 bases in between. Germline V gene lookup returns CDR1 GTSNPN and CDR2 SVGIG (reference sequence). The CDR3 DNA sequence: TGTGCCTGGAGTGTTGCAGGCTACGAGCAGTACTTC. Encoded protein: CAWSVAGYEQYF.

V and J are TRBV7-9 and TRBJ2-3, with D unclear. This CDR3 is 16 amino acids long. The germline V gene encodes CDR1 SEHNR and CDR2 FQNEAQ (reference sequence). Trimming pared 0 bases from V and 0 bases from J, leaving 10 bases between. The CDR3 protein is CASSLAIPASTDTQYF. CDR3 bases: TGTGCCAGCAGCTTAGCGATTCCGGCTAGCACAGATACGCAGTATTTT. The variable domain in full, with the rest retrieved from reference TRBV7-9 and TRBJ2-3, is DTGVSQNPRHKITKRGQNVTFRCDPISEHNRLYWYRQTLGQGPEFLTYFQNEAQLEKSRLLSDRFSAERPKGSFSTLEIQRTEQGDSAMYLCASSLAIPASTDTQYFGPGTRLTVL.

This clone was observed a single time. The gene calls are TRBV13 and TRBJ1-2; possible D gene TRBD1, 5 bases. Germline V lookup: CDR1 PRHDT, CDR2 FYEKMQ (reference sequence). The CDR3 is 14 amino acids. Trimming left V 5 bases short and J 0 bases short, with 10 bases between. This CDR3 reads CASSLDRANYGYTF. The CDR3 coding sequence is TGTGCCAGCAGCCTTGACAGAGCTAACTATGGCTACACCTTC.

This sequence joins TRBV10-3 and TRBJ1-2; D is undetermined. The CDR3 is made up of 13 amino acids. In germline, CDR1 is ENHRY, CDR2 SYGVKD. The V gene lost 11 bases and the J gene lost 5 bases, with 18 bases spanning the gap. The CDR3 region is CASSAEIFYGYTF. The CDR3 DNA sequence: TGTGCCTCCAGTGCCGAGATTTTTTATGGCTACACCTTC.

This chain uses TRBV7-2 with TRBJ1-4, with D maybe TRBD1 (5 bases). Trimming shortened V by 2 bases and J by 8 bases, and 9 bases separated the two germline ends. From germline, CDR1 is SGHTA and CDR2 FQGNSA. CDR3 length equals 13 residues. This chain's CDR3 is CASSLMGREKLFF. DNA of the CDR3: TGTGCCAGCAGCTTAATGGGGCGGGAAAAACTGTTTTTT.

The chain carries TRBV2 and TRBJ2-2, with TRBD1 matching over 7 bases. CDR1 SNHLY and CDR2 FYNNEI come from the germline V gene. After removal of 7 bases from V and 0 bases from J, the junction contained 5 bases not matched to a gene. CDR3 size: 15 residues. The CDR3 coding sequence is TGTGCCAGCACACGAACAGGGGCGAACACCGGGGAGCTGTTTTTT. It encodes CASTRTGANTGELFF.

V usage is TRBV7-8 and J usage is TRBJ2-1, with D perhaps TRBD2 (5 bases). CDR3 length: 12 residues. Germline CDR1 is SGHVS and CDR2 is FQNEAQ. Deletions cut 5 bases from V and 4 bases from J, with 6 bases between. The CDR3 DNA reads TGTGCCAGCAGCCGGGATTACAATGAGCAGTTCTTC. It is translated as CASSRDYNEQFF.

The rearrangement links TRBV6-5 to TRBJ2-5; a possible D gene is TRBD2 (7 bases). The CDR3 spans 13 residues. Germline V gives CDR1 MNHEY, CDR2 SVGAGI. Trimming removed 6 bases from V and 4 bases from J, with 12 bases in between. The CDR3 loop reads CASSGGGRETQYF. The DNA for the CDR3 is TGTGCCAGCAGCGGCGGGGGCAGAGAGACCCAGTACTTC.

This chain uses TRBV5-4 with TRBJ1-2; weak D call: TRBD1 (5 bases). CDR1 SGHNT and CDR2 YYREEE come from the germline V gene (reference sequence). This CDR3 is built from 15 residues. V was shortened by 0 bases and J by 4 bases, with 13 bases between the two germline ends. This CDR3 is CASSLGGDGGYGYTF. The DNA of the CDR3 is TGTGCCAGCAGCTTGGGGGGCGACGGAGGCTATGGCTACACCTTC.

The chain is built from TRBV7-6 and TRBJ2-3, with D unclear. The CDR3 extends over 12 amino acids. CDR1 is SGHVS, CDR2 FNYEAQ, per germline. Trimming removed 7 bases at V and 4 bases at J, with 9 bases between. CDR3 DNA sequence: TGTGCCAGCACCAAAGGGTCAGATACGCAGTATTTT. This codes for CASTKGSDTQYF. The variable domain in full, completed from reference TRBV7-6 and TRBJ2-3, reads GAGVSQSPRYKVTKRGQDVALRCDPISGHVSLYWYRQALGQGPEFLTYFNYEAQQDKSGLPNDRFSAERPEGSISTLTIQRTEQRDSAMYRCASTKGSDTQYFGPGTRLTVL.